This T cell receptor beta chain was captured in a study of PD-1 blockade in mismatch repair-deficient tumors. The overall study: Patients had 12 mismatch repair-deficient cancer types, all previously treated and progressing.

General observations from the study: Rapid post-treatment expansion, then contraction, generally preceding radiologic response, marked tumor-resident clones.

With regard to this clone: No antigen is known for it.

Unmatched junction bases numbered 3, after V lost 5 bases and J lost 6 bases. This CDR3 spans 15 amino acids. Germline CDR1 is WSHSY and CDR2 is SAAADI. TCRs were sequenced from a few patients responding to pembrolizumab. TCRdb's copy holds only in-frame clones and misses some; the assay was immunoSEQ multiplex PCR. The sample yields some 19,000 clones, more than 65% seen once. The clonotype was recovered from an adult with mismatch repair-deficient cancer. This chain uses TRBV10-2 with TRBJ2-1; 14 nucleotides match TRBD2. This sample comprised PBMCs, obtained 52 weeks after starting pembrolizumab. CDR3 amino acids: CASSPGTSGSNEQFF. The CDR3 nucleotides read TGCGCCAGCAGTCCCGGGACTAGCGGGAGCAATGAGCAGTTCTTC.